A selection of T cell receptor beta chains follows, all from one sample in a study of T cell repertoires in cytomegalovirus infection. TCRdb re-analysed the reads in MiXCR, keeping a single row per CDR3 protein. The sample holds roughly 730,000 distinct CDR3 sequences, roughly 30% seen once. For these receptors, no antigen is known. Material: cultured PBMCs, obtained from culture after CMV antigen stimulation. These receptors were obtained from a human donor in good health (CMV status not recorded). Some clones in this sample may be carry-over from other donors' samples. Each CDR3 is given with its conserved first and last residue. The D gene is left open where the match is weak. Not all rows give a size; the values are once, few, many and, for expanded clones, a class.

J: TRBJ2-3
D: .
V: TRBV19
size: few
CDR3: CASSSGNARTDTQYF
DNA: TGTGCCAGTAGTAGCGGAAACGCCCGCACAGATACGCAGTATTTT

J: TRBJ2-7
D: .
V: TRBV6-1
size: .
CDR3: CASREQGTSYEQYF
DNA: TGTGCCAGCAGAGAACAGGGAACATCTTACGAGCAGTACTTC

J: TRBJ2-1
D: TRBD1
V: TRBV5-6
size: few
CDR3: CATRTGGDNEQFF
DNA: TGTGCCACTCGGACAGGAGGCGACAATGAGCAGTTCTTC

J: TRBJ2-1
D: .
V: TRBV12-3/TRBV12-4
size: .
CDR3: CASRSTYNEQFF
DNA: TGTGCCAGCAGATCGACCTACAATGAGCAGTTCTTC

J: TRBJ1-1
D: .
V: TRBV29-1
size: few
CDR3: CSVTSFGDTEAFF
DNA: TGCAGCGTGACGTCTTTCGGGGACACTGAAGCTTTCTTT

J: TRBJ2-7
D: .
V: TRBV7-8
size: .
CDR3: CASTPLRVASEQYF
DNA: TGTGCCAGCACCCCGCTACGAGTAGCTTCCGAGCAGTACTTC

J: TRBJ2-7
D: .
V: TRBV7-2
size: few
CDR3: CASSLVGKINEQYF
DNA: TGTGCCAGCAGCTTAGTTGGCAAAATCAACGAGCAGTACTTC

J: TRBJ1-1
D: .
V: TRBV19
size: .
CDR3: CASSLRAENTEAFF
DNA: TGTGCCAGTAGTTTACGGGCCGAAAACACTGAAGCTTTCTTT

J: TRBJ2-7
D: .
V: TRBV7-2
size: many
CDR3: CASSPRIRQTKPYEQYF
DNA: TGTGCCAGCAGCCCCCGGATCCGGCAGACTAAACCCTACGAGCAGTACTTC

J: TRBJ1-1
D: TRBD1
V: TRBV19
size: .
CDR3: CASSVGTGTEAFF
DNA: TGTGCCAGTAGTGTTGGGACAGGCACTGAAGCTTTCTTT

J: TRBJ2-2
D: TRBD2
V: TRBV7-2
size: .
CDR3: CASSNSGYTGELFF
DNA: TGTGCCAGCAGCAATAGCGGGTACACCGGGGAGCTGTTTTTT

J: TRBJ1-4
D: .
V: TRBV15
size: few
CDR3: CATSRDTGIGVNEKLFF
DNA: TGTGCCACCAGCAGAGATACAGGGATAGGCGTTAATGAAAAACTGTTTTTT

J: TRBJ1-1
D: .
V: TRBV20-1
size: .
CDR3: CSAKVITPNTEAFF
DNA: TGCAGTGCTAAAGTCATTACCCCGAACACTGAAGCTTTCTTT

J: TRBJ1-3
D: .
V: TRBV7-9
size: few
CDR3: CASSHGRSGNTIYF
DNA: TGTGCCAGCAGCCACGGGCGCTCTGGAAACACCATATATTTT

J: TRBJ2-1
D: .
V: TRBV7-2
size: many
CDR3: CASSPSGIYNEQFF
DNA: TGTGCCAGCAGCCCCTCGGGCATCTACAATGAGCAGTTCTTC

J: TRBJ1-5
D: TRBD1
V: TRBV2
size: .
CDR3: CASSGTGWVGQPQHF
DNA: TGTGCCAGCAGTGGGACAGGGTGGGTTGGCCAGCCCCAGCATTTT

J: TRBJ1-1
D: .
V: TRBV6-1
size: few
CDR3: CASRKVSAGMHTEAFF
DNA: TGTGCCAGCAGAAAAGTATCGGCAGGGATGCACACTGAAGCTTTCTTT

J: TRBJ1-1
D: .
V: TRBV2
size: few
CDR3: CASSERTEAFF
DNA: TGTGCCAGCAGTGAACGCACTGAAGCTTTCTTT

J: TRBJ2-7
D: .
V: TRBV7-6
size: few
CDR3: CASSRPQGGYEQYF
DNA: TGTGCCAGCAGCCGTCCCCAAGGCGGCTACGAGCAGTACTTC

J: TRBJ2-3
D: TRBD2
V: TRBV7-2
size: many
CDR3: CASSPHLAGESTDTQYF
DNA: TGTGCCAGCAGCCCCCACCTAGCGGGGGAGAGCACAGATACGCAGTATTTT

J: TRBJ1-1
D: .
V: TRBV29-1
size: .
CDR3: CTVKGLHEDGQAFF
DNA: TGCACCGTGAAGGGACTCCACGAGGACGGCCAAGCTTTCTTT

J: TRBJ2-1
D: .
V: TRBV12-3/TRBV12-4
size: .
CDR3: CASSPGDVPYNEQFF
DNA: TGTGCCAGCAGTCCCGGGGACGTACCCTACAATGAGCAGTTCTTC

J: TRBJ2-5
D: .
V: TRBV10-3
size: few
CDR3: CAISGGGLRTGLETQYF
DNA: TGTGCCATCAGTGGTGGGGGACTCCGCACGGGGCTGGAGACCCAGTACTTC

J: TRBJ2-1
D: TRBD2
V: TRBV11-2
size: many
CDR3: CASSLDLAGGINEQFF
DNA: TGTGCCAGCAGCTTAGATCTGGCGGGAGGGATCAATGAGCAGTTCTTC

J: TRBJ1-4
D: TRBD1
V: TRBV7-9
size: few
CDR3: CASSQTGQGDEKLFF
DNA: TGTGCCAGCAGCCAAACGGGACAGGGGGATGAAAAACTGTTTTTT

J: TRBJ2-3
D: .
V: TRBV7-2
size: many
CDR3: CASSTLRGDTQYF
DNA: TGTGCCAGCAGCACCCTGAGGGGAGATACGCAGTATTTT

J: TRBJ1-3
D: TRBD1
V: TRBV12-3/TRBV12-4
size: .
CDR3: CASSLWLGTVSGNTIYF
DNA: TGTGCCAGCAGTTTATGGTTGGGGACAGTCTCTGGAAACACCATATATTTT

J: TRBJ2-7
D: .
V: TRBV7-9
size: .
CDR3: CASSLARGSRDYEQYF
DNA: TGTGCCAGCAGCTTAGCGCGGGGATCGCGGGACTACGAGCAGTACTTC

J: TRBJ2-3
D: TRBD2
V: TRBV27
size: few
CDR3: CASRRLAGARDTQYF
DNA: TGTGCCAGCAGAAGACTAGCGGGAGCTAGGGATACGCAGTATTTT

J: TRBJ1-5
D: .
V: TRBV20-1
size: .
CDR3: CSALRGGNQPQHF
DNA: TGCAGTGCCCTTAGGGGGGGCAATCAGCCCCAGCATTTT

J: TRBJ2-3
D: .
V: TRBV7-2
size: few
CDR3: CASSALLRYTQYF
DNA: TGTGCCAGCAGCGCCCTCCTTAGGTATACGCAGTATTTT

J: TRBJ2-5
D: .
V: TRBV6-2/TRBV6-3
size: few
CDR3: CASSSRTPEETQYF
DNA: TGTGCCAGCAGTTCTCGGACCCCCGAGGAGACCCAGTACTTC

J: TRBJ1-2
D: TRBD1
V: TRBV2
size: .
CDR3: CASSEQGATYGYTF
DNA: TGTGCCAGCAGTGAACAGGGGGCGACGTATGGCTACACCTTC

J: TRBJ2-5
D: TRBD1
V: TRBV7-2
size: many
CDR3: CASSSSGQGQETQYF
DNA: TGTGCCAGCAGCTCATCCGGACAGGGCCAAGAGACCCAGTACTTC

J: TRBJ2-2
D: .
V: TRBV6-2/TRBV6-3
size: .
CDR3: CASSPHPNSRAGFGELFF
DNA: TGTGCCAGCAGTCCCCACCCCAACAGTCGGGCAGGGTTCGGGGAGCTGTTTTTT

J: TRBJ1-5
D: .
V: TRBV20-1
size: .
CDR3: CSAYLDSNQPQHF
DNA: TGCAGTGCTTACTTGGATAGCAATCAGCCCCAGCATTTT

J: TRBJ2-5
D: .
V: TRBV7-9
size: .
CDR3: CASSLAGWVQETQYF
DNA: TGTGCCAGCAGCTTAGCAGGGTGGGTCCAAGAGACCCAGTACTTC

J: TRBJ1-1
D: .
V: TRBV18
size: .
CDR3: CASSPGPGVRTEAFF
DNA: TGTGCCAGCTCACCCGGACCCGGGGTCAGAACTGAAGCTTTCTTT

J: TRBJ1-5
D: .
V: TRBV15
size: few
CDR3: CATSRDLSVVQPQHF
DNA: TGTGCCACCAGCAGAGATCTCTCGGTGGTTCAGCCCCAGCATTTT

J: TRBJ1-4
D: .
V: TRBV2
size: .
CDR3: CASSRIGASNEKLFF
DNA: TGTGCCAGCAGTCGGATTGGAGCTTCTAATGAAAAACTGTTTTTT

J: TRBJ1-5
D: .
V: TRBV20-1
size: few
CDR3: CSARTGNSNQPQHF
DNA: TGCAGTGCCAGGACCGGAAATAGCAATCAGCCCCAGCATTTT

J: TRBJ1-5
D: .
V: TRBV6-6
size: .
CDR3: CASEGGSGNQPQHF
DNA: TGTGCCAGCGAAGGAGGCTCGGGCAATCAGCCCCAGCATTTT

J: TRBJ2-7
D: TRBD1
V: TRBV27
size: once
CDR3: CASSITGTVGTYEQYF
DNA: TGTGCCAGCAGTATAACCGGGACAGTGGGAACCTACGAGCAGTACTTC

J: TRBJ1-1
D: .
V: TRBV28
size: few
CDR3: CASSPLYRAEAFF
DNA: TGTGCCAGCAGCCCCTTATATAGGGCAGAAGCTTTCTTT

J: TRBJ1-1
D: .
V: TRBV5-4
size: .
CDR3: CASSLLDGTEAFF
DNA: TGTGCCAGCAGCTTGTTGGATGGCACTGAAGCTTTCTTT

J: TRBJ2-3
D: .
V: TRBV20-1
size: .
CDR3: CSAWTITDTQYF
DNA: TGCAGTGCTTGGACGATCACAGATACGCAGTATTTT

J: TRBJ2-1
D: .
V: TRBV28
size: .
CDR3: CASSWRHGEQFF
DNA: TGTGCCAGCAGTTGGCGACACGGAGAGCAGTTCTTC

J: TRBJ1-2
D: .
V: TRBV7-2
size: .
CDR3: CASSPAGLPYGYTF
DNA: TGTGCCAGCAGCCCAGCCGGTCTGCCCTACGGCTACACCTTC

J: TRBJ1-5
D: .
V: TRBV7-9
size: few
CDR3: CASSLAGYNQPQHF
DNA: TGTGCCAGCAGCTTAGCGGGATACAATCAGCCCCAGCATTTT

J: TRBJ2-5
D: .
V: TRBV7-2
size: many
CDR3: CASSRGRYQETQYF
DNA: TGTGCCAGCAGCCGGGGACGGTACCAAGAGACCCAGTACTTC

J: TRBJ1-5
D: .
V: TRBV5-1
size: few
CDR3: CASSPAGVNQPQHF
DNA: TGCGCCAGCAGCCCGGCGGGGGTCAATCAGCCCCAGCATTTT

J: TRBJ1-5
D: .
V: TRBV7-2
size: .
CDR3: CASSSSPGPQHF
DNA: TGTGCCAGCAGCTCCAGCCCGGGGCCCCAGCATTTT

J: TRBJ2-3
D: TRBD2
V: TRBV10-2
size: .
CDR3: CASSDQLAGGDTQYF
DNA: TGCGCCAGCAGTGACCAGCTAGCGGGAGGAGATACGCAGTATTTT

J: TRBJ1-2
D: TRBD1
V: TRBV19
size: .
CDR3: CASRRDRAFGYTF
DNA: TGTGCCAGTAGGAGGGACAGGGCGTTTGGCTACACCTTC